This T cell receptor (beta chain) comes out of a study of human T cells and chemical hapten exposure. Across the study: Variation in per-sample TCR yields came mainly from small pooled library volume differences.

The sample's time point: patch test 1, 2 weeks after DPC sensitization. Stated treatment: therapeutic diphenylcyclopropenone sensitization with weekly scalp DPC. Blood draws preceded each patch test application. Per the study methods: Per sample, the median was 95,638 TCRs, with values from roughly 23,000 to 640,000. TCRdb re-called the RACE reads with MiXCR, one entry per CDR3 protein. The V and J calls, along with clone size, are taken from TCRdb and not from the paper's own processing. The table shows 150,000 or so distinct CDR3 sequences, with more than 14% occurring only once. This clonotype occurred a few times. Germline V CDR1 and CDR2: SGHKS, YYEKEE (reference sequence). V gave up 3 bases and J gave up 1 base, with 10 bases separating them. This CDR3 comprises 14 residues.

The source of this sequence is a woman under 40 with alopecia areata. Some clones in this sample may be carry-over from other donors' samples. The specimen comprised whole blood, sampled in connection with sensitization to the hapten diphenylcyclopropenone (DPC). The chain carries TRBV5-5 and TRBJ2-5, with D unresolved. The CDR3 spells CASSYLLFQETQYF. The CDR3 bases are TGTGCCAGCAGCTACCTCTTGTTCCAAGAGACCCAGTACTTC. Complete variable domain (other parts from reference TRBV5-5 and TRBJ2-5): DAGVTQSPTHLIKTRGQQVTLRCSPISGHKSVSWYQQVLGQGPQFIFQYYEKEERGRGNFPDRFSARQFPNYSSELNVNALLLGDSALYLCASSYLLFQETQYFGPGTRLLVL.